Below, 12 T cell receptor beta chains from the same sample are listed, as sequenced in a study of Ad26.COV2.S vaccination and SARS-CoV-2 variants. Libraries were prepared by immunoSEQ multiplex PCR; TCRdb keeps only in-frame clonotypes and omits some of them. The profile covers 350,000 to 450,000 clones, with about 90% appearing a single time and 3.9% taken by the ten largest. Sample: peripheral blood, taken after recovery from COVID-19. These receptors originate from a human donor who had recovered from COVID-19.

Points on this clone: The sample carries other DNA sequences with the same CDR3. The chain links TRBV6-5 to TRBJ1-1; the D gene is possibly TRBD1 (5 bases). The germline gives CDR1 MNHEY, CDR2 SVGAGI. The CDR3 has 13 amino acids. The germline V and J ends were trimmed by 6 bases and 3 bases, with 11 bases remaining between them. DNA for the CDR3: TGTGCCAGCAGCCGCCGGGGGGACACTGAAGCTTTCTTT. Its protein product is CASSRRGDTEAFF.

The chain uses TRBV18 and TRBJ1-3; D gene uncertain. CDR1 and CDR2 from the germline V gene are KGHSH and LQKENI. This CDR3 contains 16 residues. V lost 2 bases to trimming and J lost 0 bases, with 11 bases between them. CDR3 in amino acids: CASSPRTLNSGNTIYF. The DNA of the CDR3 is TGTGCCAGCTCACCAAGGACCTTGAACTCTGGAAACACCATATATTTT.

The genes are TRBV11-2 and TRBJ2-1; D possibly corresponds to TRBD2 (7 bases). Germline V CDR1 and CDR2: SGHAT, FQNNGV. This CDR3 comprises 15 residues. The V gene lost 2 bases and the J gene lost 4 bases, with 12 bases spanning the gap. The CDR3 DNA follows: TGTGCCAGCAGCTTACTACAGGGACTATACAATGAGCAGTTCTTC. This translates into CASSLLQGLYNEQFF. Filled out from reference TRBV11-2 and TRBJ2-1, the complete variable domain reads EAGVAQSPRYKIIEKRQSVAFWCNPISGHATLYWYQQILGQGPKLLIQFQNNGVVDDSQLPKDRFSAERLKGVDSTLKIQPAKLEDSAVYLCASSLLQGLYNEQFFGPGTRLTVL.

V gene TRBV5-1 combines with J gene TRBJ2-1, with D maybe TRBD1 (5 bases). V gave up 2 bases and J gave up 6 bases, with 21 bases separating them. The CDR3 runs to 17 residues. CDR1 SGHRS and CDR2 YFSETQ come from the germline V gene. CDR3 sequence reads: CASSFQGVGSSPNEQFF. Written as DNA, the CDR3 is TGCGCCAGCAGCTTCCAAGGGGTAGGGTCCTCCCCCAATGAGCAGTTCTTC.

CDR3 amino acids: CASSLSSTYNEQFF. The DNA for the CDR3 is TGTGCCAGCAGCTTGTCATCCACCTACAATGAGCAGTTCTTC. The rearrangement uses TRBV7-7 and TRBJ2-1, with D hard to call. The CDR3 contains 14 residues. V lost 3 bases to trimming and J lost 2 bases, with 8 bases between them. Germline V gene lookup returns CDR1 SSHAT and CDR2 FNYEAQ (reference sequence).

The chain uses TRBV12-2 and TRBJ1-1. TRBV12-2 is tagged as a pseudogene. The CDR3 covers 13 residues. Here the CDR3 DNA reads TGTGCAAGTCGCTTAACTATAGCCACTGAAGCTTTCTTT. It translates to CASRLTIATEAFF.

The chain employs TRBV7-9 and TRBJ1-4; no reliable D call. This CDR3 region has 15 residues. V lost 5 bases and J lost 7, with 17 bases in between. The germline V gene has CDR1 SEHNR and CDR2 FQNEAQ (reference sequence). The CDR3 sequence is CASSPRGRDVEKLFF. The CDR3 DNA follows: TGTGCCAGCAGCCCTCGAGGGCGGGATGTTGAAAAACTGTTTTTT. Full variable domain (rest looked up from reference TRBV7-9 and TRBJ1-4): DTGVSQNPRHKITKRGQNVTFRCDPISEHNRLYWYRQTLGQGPEFLTYFQNEAQLEKSRLLSDRFSAERPKGSFSTLEIQRTEQGDSAMYLCASSPRGRDVEKLFFGSGTQLSVL.

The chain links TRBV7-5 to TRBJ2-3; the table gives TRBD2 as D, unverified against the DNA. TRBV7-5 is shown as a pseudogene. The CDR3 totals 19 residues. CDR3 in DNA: TGTGCCAGAAGCTTACCCCTAGCGGGGGCTCGCGGGCGCACAGATACGCAGTATTTT. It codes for CARSLPLAGARGRTDTQYF.

For the CDR3, the DNA is TGCGCCAGCAGCCAAGAAGGAGGGCTGGTGAGGAATTCACCCCTCCACTTT. It codes for CASSQEGGLVRNSPLHF. The chain employs TRBV4-1 and TRBJ1-6; D not resolved. Trimming cost V 0 bases and J 7 bases, with 16 bases left between them. The germline V gene encodes CDR1 MGHRA and CDR2 YSYEKL. The CDR3 has 17 residues.

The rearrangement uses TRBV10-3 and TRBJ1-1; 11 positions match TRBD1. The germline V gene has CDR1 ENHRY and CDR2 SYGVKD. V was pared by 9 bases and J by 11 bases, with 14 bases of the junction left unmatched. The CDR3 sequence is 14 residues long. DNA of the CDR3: TGTGCCATTGGACAGGGGGCCATCCTAGAGGGGGCTTTCTTT. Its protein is CAIGQGAILEGAFF.

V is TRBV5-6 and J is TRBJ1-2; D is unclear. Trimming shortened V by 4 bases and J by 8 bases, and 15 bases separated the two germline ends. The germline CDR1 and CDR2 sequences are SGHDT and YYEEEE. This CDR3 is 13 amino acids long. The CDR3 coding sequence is TGTGCCAGCAGCGGCTCCCCGGGAGGAGGCTACACCTTC. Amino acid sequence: CASSGSPGGGYTF.

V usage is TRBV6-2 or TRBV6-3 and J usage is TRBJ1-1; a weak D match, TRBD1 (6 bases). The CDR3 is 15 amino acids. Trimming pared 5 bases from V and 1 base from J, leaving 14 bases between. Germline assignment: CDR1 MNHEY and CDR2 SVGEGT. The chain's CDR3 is CASSTIQGKNTEAFF. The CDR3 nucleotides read TGTGCCAGCAGTACCATACAGGGAAAGAACACTGAAGCTTTCTTT.